The clone carrying this T cell receptor beta chain turned up a few times. This record belongs to a study of T cells in Graves' hyperthyroidism and ophthalmopathy. Study as a whole: Peripheral blood specimens were obtained at initial diagnosis, prior to any treatment.

RNA transcripts gave rise to amplified TCR beta CDR3 regions. Initially, a first-round RT-PCR of the TCR CDR3 employed the HTBI primer set. TCRdb itself ran the multiplex PCR reads through MiXCR, one entry per CDR3 protein. Of about 250,000 distinct CDR3 sequences detected, about 20% appear once; the ten largest clones hold 50% to 75%. V dropped 2 bases and J dropped 3 bases, with 11 bases sitting between them. CDR1 and CDR2 (germline): MNHEY, SMNVEV (reference sequence). This CDR3 spans 14 amino acids. The sample consisted of blood. This clonotype originated in a man aged 30 to 39 with Graves' ophthalmopathy. J is TRBJ2-7 and V is TRBV27, with a tentative D call TRBD2 (5 bases). Here the CDR3 reads CASSLSVGSYEQYF. The CDR3 DNA follows: TGTGCCAGCAGTTTAAGCGTTGGGAGCTACGAGCAGTACTTC.